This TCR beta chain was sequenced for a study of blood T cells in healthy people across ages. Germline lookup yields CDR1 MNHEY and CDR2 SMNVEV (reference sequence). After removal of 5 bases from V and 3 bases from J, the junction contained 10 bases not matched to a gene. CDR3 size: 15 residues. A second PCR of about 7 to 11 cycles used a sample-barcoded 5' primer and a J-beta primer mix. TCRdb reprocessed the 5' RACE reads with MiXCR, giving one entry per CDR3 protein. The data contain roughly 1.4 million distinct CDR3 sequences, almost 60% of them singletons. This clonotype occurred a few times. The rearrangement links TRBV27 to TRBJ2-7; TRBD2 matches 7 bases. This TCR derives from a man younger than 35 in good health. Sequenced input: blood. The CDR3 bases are TGTGCCAGCAGTGCCGGGGGACTACAGGACTACGAGCAGTACTTC. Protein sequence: CASSAGGLQDYEQYF.